This TCR beta chain was recorded in a study of early T cells in non-severe SARS-CoV-2 infection. Turning to the study itself: The sequenced material was bulk RNA from unsorted whole blood, and its chains were unpaired.

Overall study findings and caveats: Database matching using VDJdb favored anti-spike CD8 responses, with private and CD4 specificities left missing.

This clonotype was seen more than once but under ten times. Its cognate antigen is unknown. Using its own MiXCR run on the 5' RACE reads, TCRdb lists one record per CDR3 protein. This sample has fewer than 50,000 distinct CDR3 sequences; approximately 4% occur once, and the top ten carry 3%. Germline V CDR1 and CDR2: MGHRA, YSYEKL. The germline V and J ends were trimmed by 0 bases and 4 bases, with 19 bases remaining between them. The CDR3 runs to 18 residues. The chain joins TRBV4-1 to TRBJ1-5; D may be TRBD1 (5 bases). Material for sequencing was whole blood. The sequence was obtained from an adult who was a healthcare worker with PCR-confirmed SARS-CoV-2 infection or an uninfected control (not recorded which). This CDR3 is CASSQDGIGAGWNQPQHF. DNA for the CDR3: TGCGCCAGCAGCCAAGATGGAATCGGGGCAGGGTGGAATCAGCCCCAGCATTTT.